The subject of this entry is one TCR beta chain. Its antigen remains unknown. The data stem from a study of beta chain features in type 1 diabetes. V was trimmed by 6 bases and J by 3 bases, leaving 17 bases between them. Germline loops: CDR1 MDHEN, CDR2 SYDVKM. There are 15 residues in the CDR3. Reverse transcribing all isolated RNA meant expressed TCRB transcripts were sequenced. The table came from immunoSEQ multiplex PCR; TCRdb's copy has only in-frame clones and leaves some out. The sample lists fewer than 900,000 clones, around a sixth seen once, with about 0.02% in the top ten. Overall study results and limits: PCR might favor shorter templates, equally in patients and controls. A cDNA-based sequencing approach could over-represent cells with high TCR expression.

The rearrangement joins TRBV28 to TRBJ2-5; D remains unclear. The sequence was collected from a woman aged 18-29 years in good health. Sequenced material: naive CD4+ T cells from blood. The CDR3 nucleotides are TGTGCCAGCAGCCCCTGGGGTGTGCTCAAAGAGACCCAGTACTTC. Translating it yields CASSPWGVLKETQYF.